This paragraph covers one T cell receptor (beta chain) sequence. This entry belongs to a study of blood T cell repertoires in COVID-19. Study details: Sample material is recorded as cDNA or gDNA derived from T cells, B-cell-depleted T cells, or PBMCs.

The CDR3 is 14 residues long. Trimming stripped 1 base from V and 5 bases from J, with 8 bases between. Germline-derived CDR1 and CDR2 are SGHNT and YENEEA. In the source study's methods: Amplification of reference gene primers provided the estimated nucleated cell counts. Measured with immunoSEQ multiplex PCR; TCRdb has only the in-frame clones, and not every one. The V and J calls and the clone size are those of that table, but D and trimming were determined from the DNA. Of approximately 200,000 clones listed, more than 65% are singletons. The TCR was taken from a woman aged 55-70 years with acute or convalescent COVID-19. The chain uses TRBV11-3 and TRBJ2-2; maybe TRBD2 (6 bases). The sample taken for sequencing was peripheral blood. The CDR3 DNA follows: TGTGCCAGCAGCTTAGTGCGGGGTACCGGGGAGCTGTTTTTT. It codes for CASSLVRGTGELFF.